One sample yielded the 6 T cell receptor beta chains listed below, sequenced in a study of blood T cells in healthy people across ages. Primers used in a second PCR of about 7 to 12 cycles were a sample-barcoded 5' primer and a J-beta primer mix. TCRdb re-called the 5' RACE reads through MiXCR, storing one row per CDR3 protein. The sample has some 750,000 distinct CDR3 sequences; about 20% are singletons. The sequencing input was blood. The origin of the receptors is a man aged 65 to 79 in good health.

This clonotype was picked up a small number of times. The chain is built from TRBV5-1 and TRBJ2-5; D gene ambiguous. Trimming shortened V by 4 bases and J by 3 bases, and 16 bases separated the two germline ends. CDR1 is SGHRS, CDR2 YFSETQ, per germline. The CDR3 length is 15 residues. The CDR3 sequence is CASSMVWGSEETQYF. The CDR3 nucleotides read TGCGCCAGCAGCATGGTTTGGGGATCTGAAGAGACCCAGTACTTC.

This chain links TRBV7-2 with TRBJ2-5, with 11 bases aligning to TRBD2. TRBJ2-1 explains the end of the DNA better; the J call may be wrong. Germline values: CDR1 SGHTA, CDR2 FQGNSA. The CDR3 covers 15 residues. This CDR3 is CASSPTSGTIYEQFF. CDR3 sequence (DNA): TGTGCCAGCAGCCCGACTAGCGGGACGATCTATGAGCAGTTCTTC.

The sample holds a few counts of this clonotype. The V gene is TRBV5-1, the J gene TRBJ2-3; D possibly matches TRBD1 or TRBD2 (6 bases each). Germline V gene lookup returns CDR1 SGHRS and CDR2 YFSETQ. The CDR3 consists of 14 residues. The V gene lost 4 bases and the J gene lost 6 bases, with 15 bases spanning the gap. The DNA for the CDR3 is TGCGCCAGCAGCCCGGTGGGGGGCGTCGATACGCAGTATTTT. Translating it yields CASSPVGGVDTQYF.

This clonotype appeared a few times. The chain is built from TRBV20-1 and TRBJ2-1; D is perhaps TRBD2 (5 bases). In germline, CDR1 is DFQATT, CDR2 SNEGSKA (reference sequence). The CDR3 runs 16 residues. Trimming removed 5 bases from V and 7 bases from J, with 24 bases in between. CDR3 sequence: CSAYNPIAPSWNEQFF. CDR3 DNA sequence: TGCAGTGCTTATAATCCCATAGCGCCCTCCTGGAATGAGCAGTTCTTC.

This clonotype was found many times. This chain uses TRBV29-1 with TRBJ1-4; the D gene is possibly TRBD1 (5 bases). V was shortened by 5 bases and J by 0 bases, with 10 bases between the two germline ends. The CDR3 covers 14 residues. Germline loops: CDR1 SQVTM, CDR2 ANQGSEA. CDR3 coding DNA: TGCAGCGTTATGAGGGGAGCAACTAATGAAAAACTGTTTTTT. It specifies CSVMRGATNEKLFF.

V usage is TRBV6-1 and J usage is TRBJ1-1, with D hard to call. CDR3 size: 14 residues. Germline CDR1 reads MNHNS; CDR2 reads SASEGT. The germline V and J ends were trimmed by 4 bases and 0 bases, with 9 bases remaining between them. As DNA, the CDR3 is TGTGCCAGCAGTGGGGTCAGAATGAACACTGAAGCTTTCTTT. As protein: CASSGVRMNTEAFF.